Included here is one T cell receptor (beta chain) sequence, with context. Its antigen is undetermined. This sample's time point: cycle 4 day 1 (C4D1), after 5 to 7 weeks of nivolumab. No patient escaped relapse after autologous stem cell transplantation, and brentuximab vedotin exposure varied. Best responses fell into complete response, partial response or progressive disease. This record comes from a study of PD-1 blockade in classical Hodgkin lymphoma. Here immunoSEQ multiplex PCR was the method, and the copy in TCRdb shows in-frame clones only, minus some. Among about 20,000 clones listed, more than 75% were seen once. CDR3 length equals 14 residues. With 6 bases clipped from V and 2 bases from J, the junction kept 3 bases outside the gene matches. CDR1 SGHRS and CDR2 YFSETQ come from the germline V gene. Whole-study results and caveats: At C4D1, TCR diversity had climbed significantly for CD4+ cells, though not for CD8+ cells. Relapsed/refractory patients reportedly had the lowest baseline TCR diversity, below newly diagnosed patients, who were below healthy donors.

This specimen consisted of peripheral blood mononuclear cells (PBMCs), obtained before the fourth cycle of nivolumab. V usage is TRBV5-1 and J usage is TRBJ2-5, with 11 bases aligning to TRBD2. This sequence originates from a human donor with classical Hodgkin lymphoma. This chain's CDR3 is CASTLAGGQETQYF. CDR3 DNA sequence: TGCGCCAGCACTCTAGCGGGGGGACAAGAGACCCAGTACTTC.